One sample yielded the 22 T cell receptor beta chains listed below, sequenced in a study of blood T cells in healthy people across ages. The second PCR ran roughly 7 to 12 cycles with a sample-barcoded 5' primer and J-beta primers. One entry per CDR3 protein results from TCRdb running MiXCR on the 5' RACE reads. The sample lists 1.5 million to 2 million distinct CDR3 sequences, less than 50% occurring once. The specimen sequenced was blood. These receptors came from a woman between 35 and 50 years old in good health.

This clonotype appeared once. V usage is TRBV28 and J usage is TRBJ1-6; no firm D call. Germline values: CDR1 MDHEN, CDR2 SYDVKM. Trimming shortened V by 1 base and J by 7 bases, and 11 bases separated the two germline ends. There are 15 residues in the CDR3. The CDR3 loop is CASSLLAGPNSPLHF. Here the CDR3 DNA reads TGTGCCAGCAGTTTATTGGCAGGCCCAAATTCACCCCTCCACTTT.

The genes are TRBV6-6 and TRBJ1-5; 8 bases match TRBD1. Trimming cost V 2 bases and J 1 base; bases outside gene matches: 7. Germline CDR1 MNHNY, CDR2 SVGAGI (reference sequence). The CDR3 has 17 amino acids. In DNA form, the CDR3 reads TGTGCCAGCAGTTACCTCGCCGGGACAGGAAGCAATCAGCCCCAGCATTTT. Amino acids: CASSYLAGTGSNQPQHF.

This clonotype was picked up a small number of times. This chain joins TRBV7-2 and TRBJ1-1; D may be TRBD1 (5 bases). The germline V gene encodes CDR1 SGHTA and CDR2 FQGNSA. V lost 6 bases and J 7 bases, leaving 9 bases between the germline ends. The CDR3 has 11 amino acids. The CDR3 is CASRSQVEAFF. The CDR3 coding sequence is TGTGCCAGCAGGTCACAGGTTGAAGCTTTCTTT.

V gene TRBV3-1 combines with J gene TRBJ2-1; D possibly uses TRBD1 or TRBD2 (5 bases each). Trimming cost V 3 bases and J 15 bases, with 27 bases left between them. CDR3 length equals 16 residues. Germline CDR1 is LGHDT and CDR2 is YNNKEL (reference sequence). CDR3 loop: CASSQTPGTDNVLLFF. CDR3 nucleotides: TGTGCCAGCAGCCAGACCCCCGGGACGGACAATGTTTTATTGTTCTTC.

The V call is TRBV4-3, the J call TRBJ2-3; D possibly corresponds to TRBD2 (6 bases). This CDR3 contains 16 residues. Germline CDR1 is LGHNA and CDR2 is YSLEER. Trimming took off 1 base at V and 0 bases at J, with 11 bases between the two ends. CDR3 in DNA: TGCGCCAGCAGCCAAGGATGGGGGGACAGCACAGATACGCAGTATTTT. Translation: CASSQGWGDSTDTQYF.

Here the CDR3 reads CSARDRVRGAREKLFF. Written as DNA, the CDR3 is TGCAGTGCTAGAGATAGGGTTCGGGGGGCTCGTGAAAAACTGTTTTTT. The chain carries TRBV20-1 and TRBJ1-4; a possible D gene is TRBD1 (6 bases). The germline gives CDR1 DFQATT, CDR2 SNEGSKA (reference sequence). The CDR3 covers 16 residues. V lost 0 bases and J lost 7, with 18 bases in between.

The rearrangement links TRBV28 to TRBJ2-4, with D uncertain. The better agreement between TRBJ2-5 and the DNA end casts doubt on the J call. The germline CDR1 and CDR2 sequences are MDHEN and SYDVKM. This CDR3 is 13 amino acids long. The CDR3 loop reads CASRKRSEETQYF. CDR3 nucleotide sequence: TGTGCCAGCAGGAAACGGAGTGAAGAGACCCAGTACTTC.

This clonotype showed up just a few times. The chain is built from TRBV6-1 and TRBJ2-4; 8 nucleotides agree with TRBD1. The end of the DNA fits TRBJ2-7 better, so the J call may be wrong. The CDR3 consists of 15 residues. CDR1 and CDR2 (germline): MNHNS, SASEGT. The CDR3, as DNA: TGTGCCAGCAGTGAAGTCGGACAGGGATCTTACGAGCAGTACTTC. It translates to CASSEVGQGSYEQYF.

This clonotype was found many times. V gene TRBV5-5 combines with J gene TRBJ2-5; 7 bases align to TRBD2. The CDR3 runs to 13 residues. The V and J ends lost 6 bases and 2 bases, in that order; junction bases with no gene match: 4. Germline V gene sequence: CDR1 SGHKS, CDR2 YYEKEE (reference sequence). As DNA, the CDR3 is TGTGCCAGCACCCTAGCGGCTCAAGAGACCCAGTACTTC. Its protein is CASTLAAQETQYF.

The chain links TRBV28 to TRBJ2-5; D gene unclear. This CDR3 is built from 15 residues. CDR1 and CDR2 from the germline V gene are MDHEN and SYDVKM. Trimming removed 2 bases at V and 0 bases at J, with 10 bases between. CDR3 nucleotides: TGTGCCAGCAGTTTAAGGCAGATTAACCAAGAGACCCAGTACTTC. Its protein is CASSLRQINQETQYF.

This chain links TRBV3-1 with TRBJ2-7; D unresolved. V lost 4 bases to trimming and J lost 2 bases, with 12 bases between them. The CDR3 has 14 residues. Germline loops: CDR1 LGHDT, CDR2 YNNKEL (reference sequence). In nucleotides, the CDR3 is TGTGCCAGCAGCCCAAGTCTGGGCACCTACGAGCAGTACTTC. Translation gives CASSPSLGTYEQYF.

The rearrangement uses TRBV5-1 and TRBJ1-1; 7 nucleotides agree with TRBD1. This CDR3 spans 15 amino acids. After removal of 4 bases from V and 0 bases from J, the junction contained 6 bases not matched to a gene. Germline V CDR1 and CDR2: SGHRS, YFSETQ. The CDR3 reads CASSRSQGVNTEAFF. The DNA of the CDR3 is TGCGCCAGCAGCCGATCGCAGGGGGTGAACACTGAAGCTTTCTTT.

The chain couples TRBV7-2 to TRBJ2-7, with a possible D match to TRBD1 (6 bases). Germline loops: CDR1 SGHTA, CDR2 FQGNSA. With 1 base removed from V and 0 bases from J, the gap between germline ends came to 16 bases. There are 17 residues in the CDR3. DNA for the CDR3: TGTGCCAGCAGCTTAGAGGCCGCAGGGGCCTACTCCTACGAGCAGTACTTC. Its protein product is CASSLEAAGAYSYEQYF.

V and J are TRBV20-1 and TRBJ1-1; possibly TRBD1 for D (5 bases). This CDR3 is 14 amino acids long. V was clipped by 5 bases and J by 9 bases, with 22 bases between them. Germline V gives CDR1 DFQATT, CDR2 SNEGSKA (reference sequence). CDR3 in DNA: TGCAGTGCTGGGAAAGGGGTGGGGGTGGGGAAAGCTTTCTTT. Protein sequence: CSAGKGVGVGKAFF.

V gene TRBV9 combines with J gene TRBJ2-6, with 8 bases matching TRBD1. After removal of 4 bases from V and 0 bases from J, the junction contained 12 bases not matched to a gene. Per germline, CDR1 SGDLS and CDR2 YYNGEE. CDR3 size: 19 residues. The CDR3 nucleotides read TGTGCCAGCAGCTCCTATGACAGGGGACCTCTCTCTGGGGCCAACGTCCTGACTTTC. This encodes CASSSYDRGPLSGANVLTF. Full variable domain (rest looked up from reference TRBV9 and TRBJ2-6): DSGVTQTPKHLITATGQRVTLRCSPRSGDLSVYWYQQSLDQGLQFLIQYYNGEERAKGNILERFSAQQFPDLHSELNLSSLELGDSALYFCASSSYDRGPLSGANVLTFGAGSRLTVL.

The table lists this clonotype with many counts. The V call is TRBV27, the J call TRBJ2-5, with 7 positions matching TRBD1. TRBJ2-7 explains the end of the DNA better; the J call may be wrong. Germline V gives CDR1 MNHEY, CDR2 SMNVEV (reference sequence). This CDR3 contains 14 residues. In DNA, the CDR3 is TGTGCCAGCAGTCCCGGGACAGACCCCTACGAGCAGTACTTC. As protein: CASSPGTDPYEQYF.

The gene calls are TRBV7-2 and TRBJ2-5; D not certain. This CDR3 has 14 amino acids. V gave up 1 base and J gave up 2 bases, with 8 bases separating them. Germline V gene lookup returns CDR1 SGHTA and CDR2 FQGNSA. CDR3 protein: CASSLGPYQETQYF. The DNA for the CDR3 is TGTGCCAGCAGCTTAGGGCCTTATCAAGAGACCCAGTACTTC.

The chain has TRBV20-1 and TRBJ2-3, with TRBD2 as a possible D gene (5 bases). Germline V gives CDR1 DFQATT, CDR2 SNEGSKA (reference sequence). V lost 2 bases and J lost 4, with 22 bases in between. The CDR3 sequence is 17 residues long. This chain's CDR3 is CSARPPSRGFESDTQYF. CDR3 coding DNA: TGCAGTGCTAGACCTCCTTCTCGGGGATTTGAATCAGATACGCAGTATTTT.

The genes are TRBV29-1 and TRBJ2-4; 7 nucleotides line up with TRBD2. The J segment lost 6 bases and the V segment lost 6 bases, leaving 8 bases of the junction unmatched. The germline V gene has CDR1 SQVTM and CDR2 ANQGSEA. The CDR3 consists of 13 residues. CDR3 in DNA: TGCAGCGTCGGGGAGGGCGAAAGAAACATTCAGTACTTC. Its protein product is CSVGEGERNIQYF.

The rearrangement uses TRBV24-1 and TRBJ2-5; 7 bases fit TRBD1. Germline loops: CDR1 KGHDR, CDR2 SFDVKD. The CDR3 loop spans 16 amino acids. V lost 3 bases and J lost 4; bases outside the gene matches: 10. CDR3 in DNA: TGTGCCACCAGTGATAGTGCGGTGACAGGGACAGAGACCCAGTACTTC. This encodes CATSDSAVTGTETQYF.

This clonotype was counted a few times. This chain joins TRBV12-3 or TRBV12-4 and TRBJ2-5; TRBD2 matches 11 bases. The CDR3 is made up of 16 amino acids. V was pared by 6 bases and J by 2 bases, with 8 bases of the junction left unmatched. The CDR3 protein is CASSERSSGGQETQYF. For the CDR3, the DNA is TGTGCCAGCAGCGAACGATCTAGCGGGGGGCAAGAGACCCAGTACTTC.

This clonotype has a handful of counts. V gene TRBV29-1 combines with J gene TRBJ2-1, with D hard to call. The CDR3 covers 16 residues. V was pared by 0 bases and J by 4 bases, with 16 bases between. CDR1 and CDR2 from the germline V gene are SQVTM and ANQGSEA. In DNA form, the CDR3 reads TGCAGCGTTGAAGATAGGTCGGTGGGAAGATACAATGAGCAGTTCTTC. This encodes CSVEDRSVGRYNEQFF.